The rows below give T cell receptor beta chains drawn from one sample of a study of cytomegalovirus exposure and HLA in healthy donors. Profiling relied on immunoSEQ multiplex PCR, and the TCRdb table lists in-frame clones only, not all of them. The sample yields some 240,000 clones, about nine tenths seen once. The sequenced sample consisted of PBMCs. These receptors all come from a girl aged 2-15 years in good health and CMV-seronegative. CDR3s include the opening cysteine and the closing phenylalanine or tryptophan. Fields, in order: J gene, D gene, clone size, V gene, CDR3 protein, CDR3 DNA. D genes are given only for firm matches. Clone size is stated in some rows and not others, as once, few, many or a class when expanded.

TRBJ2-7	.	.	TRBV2	CASSMREPGVEQYF	TGTGCCAGCAGTATGCGGGAACCGGGTGTGGAGCAGTACTTC
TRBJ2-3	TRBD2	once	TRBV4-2	CASRAVAGSTDTQYF	TGTGCCAGCAGAGCCGTAGCGGGGAGCACAGATACGCAGTATTTT
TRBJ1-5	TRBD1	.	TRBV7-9	CASSPYTPGQNSNQPQHF	TGTGCCAGCAGCCCATATACGCCGGGACAGAATAGCAATCAGCCCCAGCATTTT
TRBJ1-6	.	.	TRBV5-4	CASSLRNGWSTLHF	TGTGCCAGCAGCTTGCGGAACGGGTGGTCGACCCTCCACTTT
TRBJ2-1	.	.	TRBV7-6	CASSLDIAERHNEQFF	TGTGCCAGCAGCTTAGATATAGCGGAACGGCACAATGAGCAGTTCTTC
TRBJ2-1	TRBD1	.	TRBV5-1	CASSLEGQGNNEQFF	TGCGCCAGCAGCTTGGAGGGACAGGGTAACAATGAGCAGTTCTTC
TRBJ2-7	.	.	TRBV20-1	CSARDVDEQYF	TGCAGTGCTAGAGATGTAGACGAGCAGTACTTC
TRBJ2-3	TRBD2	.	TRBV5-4	CASSQPLLAGGPDTQYF	TGTGCCAGCAGCCAACCTTTACTAGCGGGAGGGCCCGATACGCAGTATTTT
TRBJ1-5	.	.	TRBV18	CASSPTPGGNQPQHF	TGTGCCAGCTCACCGACTCCGGGAGGCAATCAGCCCCAGCATTTT
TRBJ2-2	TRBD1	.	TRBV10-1	CASRRDRNTGELFF	TGCGCCAGCAGGAGGGACAGGAACACCGGGGAGCTGTTTTTT
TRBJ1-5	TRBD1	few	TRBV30	CAWDRGNQPQHF	TGTGCCTGGGACAGGGGCAATCAGCCCCAGCATTTT
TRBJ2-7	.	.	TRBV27	CASSQEPGYEQYF	TGTGCCAGCAGTCAAGAACCGGGCTACGAGCAGTACTTC
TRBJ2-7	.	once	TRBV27	CASSTGSSYEQYF	TGTGCCAGCAGTACCGGGTCTTCCTACGAGCAGTACTTC
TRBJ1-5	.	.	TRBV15	CATSRGISGQISNQPQHF	TGTGCCACCAGCAGAGGTATCTCCGGACAGATTAGCAATCAGCCCCAGCATTTT
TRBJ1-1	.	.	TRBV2	CASTSVRDTEAFF	TGTGCCAGCACCTCAGTTCGGGACACTGAAGCTTTCTTT
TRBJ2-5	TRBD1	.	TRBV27	CASSTYQGAMNQETQYF	TGTGCCAGCAGTACCTATCAGGGGGCGATGAACCAAGAGACCCAGTACTTC
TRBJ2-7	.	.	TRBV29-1	CSVEEGGGREQYF	TGCAGCGTTGAAGAGGGGGGTGGCCGGGAGCAGTACTTC
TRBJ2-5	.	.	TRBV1	CTSMRTSGGRTQYF	TGCACCAGCATGAGGACTAGCGGGGGGAGGACCCAGTACTTC
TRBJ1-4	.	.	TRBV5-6	CASSSLIATNEKLFF	TGTGCCAGCAGCTCTCTAATCGCAACTAATGAAAAACTGTTTTTT
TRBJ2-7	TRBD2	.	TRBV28	CASSWWTSGYEQYF	TGTGCCAGCAGTTGGTGGACTAGCGGCTACGAACAGTACTTC
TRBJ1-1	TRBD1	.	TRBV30	CAWSAGGNTEAFF	TGTGCCTGGAGTGCAGGGGGGAACACTGAAGCTTTCTTT
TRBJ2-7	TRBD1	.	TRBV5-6	CASSLKRPGGEQYF	TGTGCCAGCAGCTTGAAGAGACCAGGGGGCGAGCAGTACTTC
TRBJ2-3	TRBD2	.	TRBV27	CASSPGLAGTTWRQYF	TGTGCCAGCAGTCCCGGACTAGCGGGTACAACCTGGCGGCAGTATTTT
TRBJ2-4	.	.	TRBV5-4	CASSVLGRGGANIQYF	TGTGCCAGCAGCGTCCTAGGTAGAGGGGGGGCAAACATTCAGTACTTC
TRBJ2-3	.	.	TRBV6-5	CASSYIQNTDTQYF	TGTGCCAGCAGTTACATACAGAACACAGATACGCAGTATTTT
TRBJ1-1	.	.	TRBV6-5	CASSYLSIGTNTEAFF	TGTGCCAGCAGTTATTTGTCCATCGGGACTAACACTGAAGCTTTCTTT
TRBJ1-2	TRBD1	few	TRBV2	CARTTDRGYGYTF	TGTGCCAGAACTACGGACAGGGGTTATGGCTACACCTTC
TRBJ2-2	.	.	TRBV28	CASRGGGGHTGELFF	TGTGCCAGCAGGGGCGGAGGAGGGCACACCGGGGAGCTGTTTTTT
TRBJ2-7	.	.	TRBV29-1	CSSPGPGGEQYF	TGCAGCTCCCCGGGCCCTGGGGGGGAGCAGTACTTC
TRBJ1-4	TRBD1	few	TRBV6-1	CASSEGTGAEKLFF	TGTGCCAGCAGTGAAGGGACAGGGGCTGAAAAACTGTTTTTT
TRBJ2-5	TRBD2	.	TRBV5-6	CASSLFQRGGEETQYF	TGTGCCAGCAGCTTGTTCCAGCGGGGGGGAGAGGAGACCCAGTACTTC
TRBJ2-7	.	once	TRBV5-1	CASSLRQGGAYEQYF	TGCGCCAGCAGCCTCCGACAGGGCGGGGCCTACGAGCAGTACTTC